The rows below give T cell receptor beta chains drawn from one sample of a study of tumor-infiltrating lymphocytes in primary liver carcinoma. One entry per CDR3 protein, called by TCRdb with MiXCR from the multiplex PCR reads. The table includes about 100,000 distinct CDR3 sequences, approximately 70% detected once. The sequenced sample was liver tumor tissue from sampling region 2. These receptors originate from an older woman with primary liver carcinoma and hepatitis B virus infection. The CDR3 runs from the conserved cysteine through the conserved F or W. D genes are given only for firm matches. Clone size is given for some rows only: seen once, a few or many times, or a class if the clone is expanded.

CDR3: CASKPRTGGRETQYF
DNA: TGTGCCAGCAAACCCCGGACAGGGGGGAGGGAGACCCAGTACTTC
V: TRBV12-3/TRBV12-4
D: TRBD1
J: TRBJ2-5
size: .

CDR3: CNVSVRGRTNEKLFF
DNA: TGCAACGTTTCGGTCCGGGGGCGGACTAATGAAAAACTGTTTTTT
V: TRBV29-1
D: .
J: TRBJ1-4
size: .

CDR3: CASSPGGSQETRYF
DNA: TGTGCCAGCAGCCCCGGTGGCAGCCAAGAGACCCGGTACTTC
V: TRBV7-3
D: .
J: TRBJ2-5
size: once

CDR3: CSARGSGNTGELFF
DNA: TGCAGTGCTAGAGGTAGCGGGAACACCGGGGAGCTGTTTTTT
V: TRBV20-1
D: .
J: TRBJ2-2
size: .

CDR3: CASSPGIQSYNGQFF
DNA: TGTGCCAGCAGTCCCGGGATTCAATCCTACAATGGGCAGTTCTTC
V: TRBV11-2
D: .
J: TRBJ2-1
size: .

CDR3: CASSLPFSSGGFLIAKNIQNF
DNA: TGTGCCAGCAGCTTGCCTTTTAGTAGCGGGGGCTTCCTAATAGCCAAAAACATTCAGAACTTC
V: TRBV5-4
D: TRBD2
J: TRBJ2-4
size: .

CDR3: CASSTPGTASEQFF
DNA: TGTGCCAGCAGCACTCCCGGGACAGCTAGTGAGCAGTTCTTC
V: TRBV28
D: TRBD1
J: TRBJ2-1
size: once

CDR3: CASSGDSSYNEQFF
DNA: TGTGCCAGCAGCGGGGACAGCTCCTACAATGAGCAGTTCTTC
V: TRBV5-4
D: TRBD1
J: TRBJ2-1
size: few

CDR3: CASSLGQGYTGELLF
DNA: TGCGCCAGCAGCTTGGGACAGGGTTACACCGGGGAGCTGCTTTTT
V: TRBV5-1
D: TRBD1
J: TRBJ2-2
size: .

CDR3: CASSSGGGGKTEAFF
DNA: TGTGCCAGCAGCTCAGGGGGGGGGGGAAAAACTGAAGCTTTCTTT
V: TRBV11-2
D: TRBD1
J: TRBJ1-1
size: .

CDR3: CASSPPGGRGSGEPFF
DNA: TGTGCCAGCAGCCCACCTGGCGGGAGAGGTTCCGGCGAGCCGTTTTTT
V: TRBV5-4
D: TRBD2
J: TRBJ2-2
size: .

CDR3: CATMGQRSGANVQTF
DNA: TGTGCCACCATGGGACAGCGCTCTGGGGCCAACGTCCAGACTTTC
V: TRBV28
D: TRBD1
J: TRBJ2-6
size: .

CDR3: CTSSLDGGGEKQFF
DNA: TGTACTAGCAGCTTAGACGGGGGGGGGGAAAAACAGTTCTTC
V: TRBV11-1
D: TRBD2
J: TRBJ2-1
size: .

CDR3: CSAPLNGKGTEAFF
DNA: TGCAGTGCTCCTTTAAACGGGAAGGGAACTGAAGCTTTCTTT
V: TRBV20-1
D: .
J: TRBJ1-1
size: .

CDR3: CSIEAPCKNIQYF
DNA: TGCAGCATTGAAGCTCCCTGTAAAAACATTCAGTACTTC
V: TRBV29-1
D: .
J: TRBJ2-4
size: .

CDR3: CASSYYMGLAGGYEQFF
DNA: TGTGCCAGCAGTTACTATATGGGACTAGCGGGAGGTTATGAGCAGTTCTTC
V: TRBV6-5
D: TRBD2
J: TRBJ2-1
size: many

CDR3: CANSLGQASPLLF
DNA: TGTGCCAACAGTTTAGGACAGGCTTCACCCCTCCTCTTT
V: TRBV12-3/TRBV12-4
D: TRBD1
J: TRBJ1-6
size: .

CDR3: CASSSGDRTDTQYF
DNA: TGCGCCAGCAGCTCGGGGGACCGCACAGATACGCAGTATTTT
V: TRBV5-1
D: .
J: TRBJ2-3
size: few

CDR3: CSVGQGSSTNEKLFF
DNA: TGCAGCGTTGGGCAGGGGTCCTCAACTAATGAAAAACTGTTTTTT
V: TRBV29-1
D: .
J: TRBJ1-4
size: many

CDR3: CASRDGDRDTGVLFF
DNA: TGTGCCAGCAGGGATGGGGACCGGGACACCGGGGTGCTGTTCTTT
V: TRBV6-5
D: .
J: TRBJ2-2
size: .

CDR3: CASSFSTGADVRQYF
DNA: TGTGCCAGTAGCTTTAGCACCGGTGCCGATGTTCGGCAGTACTTC
V: TRBV5-4
D: .
J: TRBJ2-7
size: .

CDR3: CASGRRLAGGPGDKQFF
DNA: TGTGCCAGCGGCAGGAGACTAGCGGGAGGGCCAGGGGATAAGCAGTTCTTC
V: TRBV11-2
D: TRBD2
J: TRBJ2-1
size: .

CDR3: CASSTRTVYYNEQFF
DNA: TGTGCCAGCAGTACCAGGACGGTGTACTACAATGAGCAGTTCTTC
V: TRBV11-2
D: .
J: TRBJ2-1
size: .

CDR3: CASSLTSAGPDTQYF
DNA: TGTGCCAGCAGTCTGACTAGCGCAGGGCCAGATACGCAGTATTTT
V: TRBV6-5
D: TRBD2
J: TRBJ2-3
size: many

CDR3: CVSSLGQGSGYTF
DNA: TGCGTCAGTAGCCTAGGACAGGGGAGTGGCTACACCTTC
V: TRBV5-1
D: TRBD1
J: TRBJ1-2
size: once

CDR3: CASSFFGAPNTEVFF
DNA: TGTGCAAGCAGCTTTTTTGGGGCACCGAACACTGAAGTTTTCTTT
V: TRBV11-1
D: .
J: TRBJ1-1
size: .

CDR3: CASSFGLGSTGTQYF
DNA: TGTGCCAGCAGCTTCGGACTAGGAAGCACAGGTACTCAGTATTTT
V: TRBV11-2
D: TRBD2
J: TRBJ2-3
size: .

CDR3: CASSQPKLAGNINEQFF
DNA: TGCGCCAGCAGCCAACCCAAACTAGCGGGGAATATTAATGAGCAGTTCTTC
V: TRBV4-1
D: TRBD2
J: TRBJ2-1
size: many

CDR3: CASGRDRVYEQYF
DNA: TGTGCTAGTGGCAGGGACAGGGTCTACGAGCAATACTTC
V: TRBV12-5
D: TRBD1
J: TRBJ2-7
size: .

CDR3: CASSRDQRAHEQYF
DNA: TGCGCCAGCAGCCGAGATCAAAGAGCCCACGAGCAGTACTTC
V: TRBV4-1
D: .
J: TRBJ2-7
size: .

CDR3: CASSLQGLETQYF
DNA: TGTGCCAGCAGCTTACAGGGGCTAGAGACCCAGTACTTC
V: TRBV11-2
D: .
J: TRBJ2-5
size: medium-sized

CDR3: CASSYSIRDGRNIGELFF
DNA: TGTGCCAGCAGTTACTCAATTCGGGACGGGAGAAACATCGGGGAGCTGTTTTTT
V: TRBV6-5
D: .
J: TRBJ2-2
size: .

CDR3: CANSLGDGSPVYTF
DNA: TGTGCCAACAGTTTAGGGGACGGATCTCCCGTCTACACCTTC
V: TRBV12-3/TRBV12-4
D: .
J: TRBJ1-2
size: once

CDR3: CVSKKRLAGVTDTQYF
DNA: TGTGTCAGCAAGAAGAGACTAGCGGGGGTCACAGATACGCAGTATTTT
V: TRBV12-3/TRBV12-4
D: TRBD2
J: TRBJ2-3
size: .

CDR3: CASSLTGLAGAYEQYF
DNA: TGTGCCAGCAGCCTTACGGGACTAGCGGGAGCCTACGAGCAGTACTTC
V: TRBV27
D: TRBD2
J: TRBJ2-7
size: .

CDR3: CASSYLSPLFMAGTEAFF
DNA: TGTGCCAGCAGTTACTTGTCCCCTCTATTCATGGCGGGCACTGAAGCTTTCTTT
V: TRBV6-5
D: .
J: TRBJ1-1
size: .

CDR3: CSVEEIPLLAGERVNNEQFF
DNA: TGCAGCGTTGAAGAAATCCCACTACTAGCGGGAGAAAGAGTGAACAATGAGCAGTTCTTC
V: TRBV29-1
D: TRBD2
J: TRBJ2-1
size: many

CDR3: CAKRAGTENIEAFF
DNA: TGTGCCAAGAGGGCCGGGACGGAGAACATTGAAGCTTTCTTT
V: TRBV6-1
D: .
J: TRBJ1-1
size: .

CDR3: CASGLAGPKSIQYF
DNA: TGTGCCAGCGGCTTGGCAGGACCGAAAAGCATTCAGTACTTC
V: TRBV11-2
D: .
J: TRBJ2-4
size: .

CDR3: CSINEGNSGSRQFF
DNA: TGTTCCATCAATGAGGGAAATAGCGGTTCTAGACAGTTCTTC
V: TRBV10-3
D: .
J: TRBJ2-1
size: .

CDR3: CAWAASGQGETQYF
DNA: TGTGCCTGGGCCGCGTCGGGACAGGGGGAGACCCAGTACTTC
V: TRBV30
D: TRBD1
J: TRBJ2-5
size: many

CDR3: CASSLVGGRPNEQFF
DNA: TGTGCCAGCAGCTTAGTGGGCGGGAGGCCGAATGAGCAGTTCTTC
V: TRBV11-2
D: TRBD2
J: TRBJ2-1
size: .

CDR3: CAGDPTEVNEQFF
DNA: TGTGCCGGCGACCCAACCGAAGTCAATGAGCAGTTCTTC
V: TRBV6-2/TRBV6-3
D: .
J: TRBJ2-1
size: .

CDR3: CASSTRAGGPGFSYNEQFF
DNA: TGTGCCAGCAGCACCCGAGCGGGAGGGCCGGGGTTTTCCTACAATGAGCAGTTCTTC
V: TRBV7-9
D: TRBD2
J: TRBJ2-1
size: many

CDR3: CASSFHNGANEQFF
DNA: TGTGCCAGTAGCTTCCACAATGGTGCCAATGAGCAGTTCTTC
V: TRBV5-6
D: .
J: TRBJ2-1
size: .

CDR3: CAISTKPELAGNEHYF
DNA: TGTGCCATCAGTACCAAACCGGAACTAGCGGGAAACGAGCATTACTTC
V: TRBV10-3
D: TRBD2
J: TRBJ2-7
size: .

CDR3: CASSLRALDTEAFF
DNA: TGCGCCAGCAGCTTGAGGGCTTTGGACACTGAAGCTTTCTTT
V: TRBV5-1
D: .
J: TRBJ1-1
size: many